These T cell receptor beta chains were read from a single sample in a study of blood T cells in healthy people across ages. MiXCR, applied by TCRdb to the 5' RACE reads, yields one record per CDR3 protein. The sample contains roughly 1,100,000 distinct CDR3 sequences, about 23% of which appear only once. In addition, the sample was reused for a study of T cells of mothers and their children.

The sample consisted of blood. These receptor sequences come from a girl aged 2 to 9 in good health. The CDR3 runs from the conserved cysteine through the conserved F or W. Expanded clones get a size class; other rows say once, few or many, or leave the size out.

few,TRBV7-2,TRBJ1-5,CASSRYEGQPQHF
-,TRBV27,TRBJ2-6,CASSLSVGAGANVLTF
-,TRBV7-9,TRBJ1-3,CASSLLTGDSGNTIYF
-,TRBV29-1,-,CSVVPGASSYEQYF
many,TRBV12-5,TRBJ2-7,CASGLVTYEQYF
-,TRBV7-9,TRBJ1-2,CASSLYLAYGPYGYTF
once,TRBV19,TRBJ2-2,CASRSSGAGSGELFF
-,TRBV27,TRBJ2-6,CASSPIALGANVLTF
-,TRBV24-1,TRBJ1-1,CATSDLRGATFF
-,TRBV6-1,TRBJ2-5,CASSEEGGQRGLEETQYF
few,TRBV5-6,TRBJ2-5,CASSGGDLETQYF
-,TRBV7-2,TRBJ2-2,CASSLGGETGELFF
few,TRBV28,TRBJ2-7,CASSLWGTSGYEQYF
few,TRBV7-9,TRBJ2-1,CASSTSLQDNEQFF
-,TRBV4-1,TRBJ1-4,CASSAPGQNEKLFF
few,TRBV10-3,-,CAITERAGGSENEQFF
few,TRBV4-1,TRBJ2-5,CASSQDGQGNLAQYF
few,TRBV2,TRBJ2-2,CASSVGSRRELFF
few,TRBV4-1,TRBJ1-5,CASSPYSSNQPQHF
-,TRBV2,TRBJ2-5,CASSRPNGQGQETQYF
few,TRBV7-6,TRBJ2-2,CASTYRGGELFF
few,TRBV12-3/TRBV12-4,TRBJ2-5,CASSLQGSRDGQYF
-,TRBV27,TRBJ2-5,CASSLDRLGEQYF
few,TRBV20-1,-,CSALDRPGNYLGQYF
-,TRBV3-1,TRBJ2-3,CASSQRRVAGTDTQYF
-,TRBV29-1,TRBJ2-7,CSVEGGGLSSYEQYF
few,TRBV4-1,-,CASSQDHVGRKQFF
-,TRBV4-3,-,CASSQDQAGTYEQYF
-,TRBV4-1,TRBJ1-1,CASSHERDRGQTTAEAFF
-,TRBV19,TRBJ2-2,CASITGQGVTGELFF
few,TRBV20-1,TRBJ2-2,CSARDFSGGLTGELFF
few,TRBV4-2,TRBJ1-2,CASSQELEIYYGYTF
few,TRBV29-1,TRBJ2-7,CSVSTNYEQYF
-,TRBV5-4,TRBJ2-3,CASSLVNGLSTDTQYF
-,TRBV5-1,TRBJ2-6,CASSQRTSGRFGANVLTF
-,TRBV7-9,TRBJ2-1,CASSLGGEIGLISLNNEQFF
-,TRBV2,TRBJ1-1,CARTNPGTEAFF
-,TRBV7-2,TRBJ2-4,CASSLRISENIQYF
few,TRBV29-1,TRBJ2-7,CSVDPGGNSYEQYF
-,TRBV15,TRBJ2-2,CATSKRSPGELFF
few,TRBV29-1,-,CSVEVRDRQETQYF